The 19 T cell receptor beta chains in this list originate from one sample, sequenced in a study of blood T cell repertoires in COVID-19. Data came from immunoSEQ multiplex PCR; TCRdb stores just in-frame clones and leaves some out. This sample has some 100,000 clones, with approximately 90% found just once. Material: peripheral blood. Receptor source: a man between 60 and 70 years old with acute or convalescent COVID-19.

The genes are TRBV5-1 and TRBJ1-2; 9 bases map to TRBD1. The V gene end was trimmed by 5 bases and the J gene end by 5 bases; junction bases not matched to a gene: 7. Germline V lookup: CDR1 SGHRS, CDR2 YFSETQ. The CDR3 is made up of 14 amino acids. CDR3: CASRPRTGVYGYTF. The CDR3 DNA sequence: TGCGCCAGCAGGCCCCGGACAGGGGTGTATGGCTACACCTTC.

CDR3 coding DNA: TGTGCCAGCAGTTATCCCGTCAGCGGCACAGATACGCAGTATTTT. Translation: CASSYPVSGTDTQYF. The chain has TRBV6-6 and TRBJ2-3; D is uncertain. CDR3 length equals 15 residues. The germline V gene has CDR1 MNHNY and CDR2 SVGAGI (reference sequence). V dropped 3 bases and J dropped 1 base, with 11 bases sitting between them.

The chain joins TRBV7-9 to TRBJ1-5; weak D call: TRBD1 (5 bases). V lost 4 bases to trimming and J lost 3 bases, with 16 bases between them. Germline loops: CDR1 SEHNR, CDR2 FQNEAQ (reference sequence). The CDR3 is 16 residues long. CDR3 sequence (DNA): TGTGCCAGCAGCTCGATAACCTCAGGGCTCAATCAGCCCCAGCATTTT. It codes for CASSSITSGLNQPQHF.

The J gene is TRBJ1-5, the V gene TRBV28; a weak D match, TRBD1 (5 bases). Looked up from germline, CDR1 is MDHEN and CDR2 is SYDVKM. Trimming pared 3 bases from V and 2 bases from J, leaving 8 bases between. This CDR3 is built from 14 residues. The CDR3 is CASSFIGGNQPQHF. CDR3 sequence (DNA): TGTGCCAGCAGTTTTATAGGGGGCAATCAGCCCCAGCATTTT.

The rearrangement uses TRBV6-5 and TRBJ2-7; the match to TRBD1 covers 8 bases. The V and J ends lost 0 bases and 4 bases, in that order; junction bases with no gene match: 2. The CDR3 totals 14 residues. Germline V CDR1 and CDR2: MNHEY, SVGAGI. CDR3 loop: CASSYSQGAYEQYF. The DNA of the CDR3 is TGTGCCAGCAGTTACTCGCAGGGGGCTTACGAGCAGTACTTC.

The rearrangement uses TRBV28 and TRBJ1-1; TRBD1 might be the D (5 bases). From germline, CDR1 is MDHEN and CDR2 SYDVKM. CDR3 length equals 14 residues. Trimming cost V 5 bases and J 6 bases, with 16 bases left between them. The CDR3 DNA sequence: TGTGCCAGCAGTCGCAGGGCTGGGGTCGCTGAAGCTTTCTTT. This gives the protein CASSRRAGVAEAFF.

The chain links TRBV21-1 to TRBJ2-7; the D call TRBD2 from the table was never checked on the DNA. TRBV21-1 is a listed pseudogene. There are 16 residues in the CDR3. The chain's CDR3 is CASSTQTTSCPYEQYV. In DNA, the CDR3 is TGTGCCAGCAGCACCCAGACCACTAGCTGCCCCTACGAGCAGTACGTC.

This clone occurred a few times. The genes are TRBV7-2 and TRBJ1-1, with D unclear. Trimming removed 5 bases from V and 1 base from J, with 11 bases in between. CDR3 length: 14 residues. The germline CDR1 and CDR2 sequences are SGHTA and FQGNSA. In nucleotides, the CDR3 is TGTGCCAGCAGCCCCCCTAGGCAGAACACTGAAGCTTTCTTT. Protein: CASSPPRQNTEAFF.

As DNA, the CDR3 is TGTGCCAGCAGCCATTTGGGACAGGTGTTATATGGCTACACCTTC. This sequence encodes CASSHLGQVLYGYTF. The gene calls are TRBV3-1 (or the pseudogene TRBV3-2) and TRBJ1-2, with 8 bases identical to TRBD1. Germline-derived CDR1 and CDR2 are LGHDT and YNNKEL (reference sequence). J lost 5 bases, V lost 3 bases, and 8 bases had no gene match. CDR3 length equals 15 residues.

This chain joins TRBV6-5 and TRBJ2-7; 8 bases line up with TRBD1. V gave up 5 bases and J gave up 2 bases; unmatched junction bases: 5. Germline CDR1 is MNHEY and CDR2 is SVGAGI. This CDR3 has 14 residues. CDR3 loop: CASSQPGQAYEQYF. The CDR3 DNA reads TGTGCCAGCAGTCAACCGGGACAGGCCTACGAGCAGTACTTC.

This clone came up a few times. The CDR3, as DNA: TGCAGCGCATACAGTACCTCCTACGAGCAGTACTTC. This encodes CSAYSTSYEQYF. V usage is TRBV29-1 and J usage is TRBJ2-7; no firm D call. CDR1 SQVTM and CDR2 ANQGSEA come from the germline V gene. The V and J ends lost 7 bases and 0 bases respectively, with 10 bases between them. This CDR3 is 12 amino acids long.

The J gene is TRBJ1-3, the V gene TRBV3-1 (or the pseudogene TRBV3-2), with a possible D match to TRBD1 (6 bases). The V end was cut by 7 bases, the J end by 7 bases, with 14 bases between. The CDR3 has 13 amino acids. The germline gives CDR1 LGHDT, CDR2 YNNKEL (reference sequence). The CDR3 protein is CASTHGQMNTIYF. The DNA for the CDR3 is TGTGCCAGCACTCACGGACAGATGAACACCATATATTTT.

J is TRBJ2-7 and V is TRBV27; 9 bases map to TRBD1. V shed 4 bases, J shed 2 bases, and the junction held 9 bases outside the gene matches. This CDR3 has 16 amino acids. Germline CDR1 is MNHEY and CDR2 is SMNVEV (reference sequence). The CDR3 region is CASSSRTGAFTYEQYF. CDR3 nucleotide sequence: TGTGCCAGCAGTTCCAGGACAGGGGCGTTCACCTACGAGCAGTACTTC.

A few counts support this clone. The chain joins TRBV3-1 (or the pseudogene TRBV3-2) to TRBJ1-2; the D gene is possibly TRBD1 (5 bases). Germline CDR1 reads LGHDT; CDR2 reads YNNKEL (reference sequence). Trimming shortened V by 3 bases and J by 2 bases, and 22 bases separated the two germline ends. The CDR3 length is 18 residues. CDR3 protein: CASSHTVGGVSGNYGYTF. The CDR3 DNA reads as TGTGCCAGCAGCCACACCGTCGGGGGGGTGTCGGGGAACTATGGCTACACCTTC.

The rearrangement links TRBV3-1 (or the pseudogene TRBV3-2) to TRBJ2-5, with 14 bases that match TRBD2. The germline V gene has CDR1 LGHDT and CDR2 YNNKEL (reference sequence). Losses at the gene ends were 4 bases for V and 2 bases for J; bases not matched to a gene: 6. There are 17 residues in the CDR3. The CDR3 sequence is CASSPRTSGRTQETQYF. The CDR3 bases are TGTGCCAGCAGCCCCCGGACTAGCGGGAGGACTCAAGAGACCCAGTACTTC.

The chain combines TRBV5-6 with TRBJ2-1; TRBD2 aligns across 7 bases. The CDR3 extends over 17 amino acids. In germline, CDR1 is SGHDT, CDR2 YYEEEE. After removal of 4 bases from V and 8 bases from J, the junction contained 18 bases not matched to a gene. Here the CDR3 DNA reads TGTGCCAGCAGCCACAGGTCTTGCGGGAGCCCCAGGGATGAGCAGTTCTTC. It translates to CASSHRSCGSPRDEQFF.

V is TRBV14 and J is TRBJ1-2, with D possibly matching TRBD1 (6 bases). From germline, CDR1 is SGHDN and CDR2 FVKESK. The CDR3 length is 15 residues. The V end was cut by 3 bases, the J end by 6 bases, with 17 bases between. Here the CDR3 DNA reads TGTGCCAGCAGCCAGTTAAGGGGGGGAGTCGATGGCTACACCTTC. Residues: CASSQLRGGVDGYTF.

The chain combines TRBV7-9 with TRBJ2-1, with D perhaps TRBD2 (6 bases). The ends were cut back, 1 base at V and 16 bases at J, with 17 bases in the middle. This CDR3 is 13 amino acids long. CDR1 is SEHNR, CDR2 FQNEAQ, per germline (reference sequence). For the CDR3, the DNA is TGTGCCAGCAGCTTAGGGGTCGGGCGCGGGGAATTCTTC. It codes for CASSLGVGRGEFF.

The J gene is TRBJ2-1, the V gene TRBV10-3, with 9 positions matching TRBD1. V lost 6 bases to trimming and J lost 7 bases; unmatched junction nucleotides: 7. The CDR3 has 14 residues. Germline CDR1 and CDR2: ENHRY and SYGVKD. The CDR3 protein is CAIRETGGRNEQFF. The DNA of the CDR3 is TGTGCCATCAGGGAGACAGGGGGAAGAAATGAGCAGTTCTTC.